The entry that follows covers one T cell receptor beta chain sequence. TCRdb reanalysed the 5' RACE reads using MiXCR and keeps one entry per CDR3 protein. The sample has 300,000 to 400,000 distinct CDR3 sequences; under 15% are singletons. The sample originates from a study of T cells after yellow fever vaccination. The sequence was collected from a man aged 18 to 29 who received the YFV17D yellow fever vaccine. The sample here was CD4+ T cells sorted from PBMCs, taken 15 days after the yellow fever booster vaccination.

CDR3 region: CASSSREYEQYF. The CDR3, as DNA: TGCGCCAGCAGCTCCAGGGAATACGAGCAGTACTTC. V gene TRBV5-1 combines with J gene TRBJ2-7; possibly TRBD1 for D (5 bases). The germline V gene encodes CDR1 SGHRS and CDR2 YFSETQ. Between the trimmed V and J ends, which lost 3 bases and 4 bases, there was a span of 8 bases. This CDR3 is built from 12 residues.